This T cell receptor (beta chain) was retrieved from a study of STAT5B mutations in CD4+ large granular lymphocyte leukemia (dated by TCRdb to 2021 to 2024). For the wider study: Among healthy controls, the CDR3 'QG' motif was associated with a particular HLA allele. The TCRbeta repertoires of CD4+ T-cell large granular lymphocyte leukemia patients were compared with the TCRbeta repertoires of healthy blood donors. Flow cytometry on FACSCanto II or FACSVerse confirmed that purified fractions exceeded 95% purity among lymphocytes.

Concerning this clone: It lacks a known antigen. Per-base quality was not reported, and no clone a single base away is much larger than it.

The immunoSEQ assay at survey resolution was used to sequence TCRbeta rearrangements from genomic DNA. As for how the authors treated the data: In the TCR sequencing data, the smallest productive clonotype frequency that could be detected was 2.59 x 10-5. Only productive TCRbeta rearrangements, defined as complete and in-frame sequences, were included in the analyses. Clonality for each sample was calculated as Simpson clonality in the immunoSEQ Analyzer version 3.0. Clones were grouped by frequency into very rare, small, medium, large (1-20%) or hyperexpanded (>20%) categories. Generation probabilities were estimated with OLGA 1.2.3, V-gene circos plots were made with VDJtools, specificities were searched in VDJdb, and CDR3 motifs were identified with GLIPH. TCRdb re-hosts the immuneACCESS table, in-frame sequences only. Its copies lack some clones; in the studies checked, an unresolved V gene accounts for under half of them, and the cause for the rest is not known. V, J and clone size are taken as reported in that table, and D and trimming were inferred from the DNA itself. The sample yields tens of thousands of clones; over 75% were counted once. The biggest ten clones account for under 1.5% of the sample.

Healthy controls were roughly 35 blood donors whose buffy coats came from the Finnish Red Cross blood service. All TCR-sequenced material derived from peripheral blood: patient blood samples and healthy donor buffy coats. Peripheral blood mononuclear cells were isolated by Ficoll-Hypaque gradient centrifugation. CD4+ cells were magnetically purified from the buffy coats of healthy controls. Genomic DNA was extracted using the Gentra Puregene Cell and Tissue kit, and a Qubit 2.0 fluorometer was used to quantify it. On the study overall, not on this receptor specifically: Compared with healthy CD4+ repertoires, CD4-sorted patient repertoires appeared more clonal, and this difference remained even after the putative leukemic clones were removed. Main leukemic clonotypes were private to each patient, although 20% to 25% of the main leukemic clonotypes were found at low frequency in the non-leukemic repertoires of other patients. Enrichment of TRBV06-family usage was observed among the top patient clones (8/27) relative to healthy controls (2/35). Data were not HLA-matched; higher clonality in CD4+ versus CD8+ T-LGLL could reflect the relatively small sample size.

Looking up the germline V gene yields CDR1 MGHRA and CDR2 YSYEKL. V lost 6 bases and J lost 0 bases; the stretch between them is 11 bases long. The CDR3 runs 14 amino acids, cysteine and phenylalanine included. The kept DNA is CDR3 alone, 42 bases in frame from the first base. This chain is built from TRBV4-1 and TRBJ1-1, with an unclear D gene assignment. The clonotype originates from a human donor in good health. Material for sequencing was CD4+ T cells from blood buffy coats. For the CDR3, the sequence is CASSPAGLNTEAFF. The nucleotide sequence is TGCGCCAGCAGTCCGGCTGGGCTGAACACTGAAGCTTTCTTT.